This T cell receptor beta chain appears in the sequencing data of a study of PD-1 blockade in classical Hodgkin lymphoma. The study's findings and limits: Baseline TCR diversity was reportedly lower in newly diagnosed patients than in healthy donors. It was reported as lower still in relapsed/refractory patients.

Of note for this clone: Antigen: not known.

Noted time point: newly diagnosed, previously untreated cHL patient sample. Profiled with immunoSEQ multiplex PCR; TCRdb holds only in-frame clones, not every one. The sample consists of 20,000 to 25,000 clones, about 94% of them appearing once. Germline CDR1 WNHNN, CDR2 SYGVQD (reference sequence). The CDR3 contains 14 residues. V was pared by 2 bases and J by 9 bases, with 15 bases between. Sequenced input: peripheral blood mononuclear cells (PBMCs). The clonotype originates from a human donor with classical Hodgkin lymphoma. V is TRBV10-1 and J is TRBJ2-3, with D tentatively TRBD1 (5 bases). DNA for the CDR3: TGCGCCAGCAGTGAGGACCAGGTCTCAGGGACGCAGTATTTT. It specifies CASSEDQVSGTQYF.